This T cell receptor beta chain was recovered during a study of blood T cell repertoires in COVID-19. Study information: Both acute and convalescent COVID-19 samples were obtained from the United States, Italy and Spain.

Measured with immunoSEQ multiplex PCR; TCRdb has only the in-frame clones, and not every one. The sample shows a few hundred thousand clones, roughly 84% of them seen only once. There are 13 residues in the CDR3. V was cut by 0 bases and J by 16 bases, with 16 bases left in between. The V gene's germline CDR1 is SGHAT and CDR2 FQNNGV. This chain joins TRBV11-2 and TRBJ1-3, with a weak D call TRBD1 (5 bases). The sequenced sample was peripheral blood. This sequence originates from a woman in her 50s with acute or convalescent COVID-19. CDR3: CASSLDSIGHLYF. DNA of the CDR3: TGTGCCAGCAGCTTAGATTCGATAGGACATCTCTATTTT.